The rows below give T cell receptor beta chains drawn from one sample of a study of T cells in Graves' hyperthyroidism and ophthalmopathy. TCRdb re-derived calls from the multiplex PCR reads in MiXCR, one entry per CDR3 protein. In the table there are about 380,000 distinct CDR3 sequences, 13% of which are singletons. Sample: blood. Receptors originate from a man aged 30 to 39 with Graves' hyperthyroidism that later progressed to Graves' ophthalmopathy. Both conserved end residues are part of each CDR3. The order of the fields is CDR3 DNA, CDR3 protein, D gene, V gene, J gene, clone size. A D gene is named only where the DNA matches it firmly. Rows give clone size only sometimes, using once, few, many, or a class for an expanded clone.

TGTGCCAGCAGTCAGATCCGACGGGAGTTCAATCAGCCCCAGCATTTT,CASSQIRREFNQPQHF,NA,TRBV5-6,TRBJ1-5,many
TGTGCCAGCAGCTTAATAGATAGCTCTGGAAACACCATATATTTT,CASSLIDSSGNTIYF,NA,TRBV7-6,TRBJ1-3,few
TGTGCTAGTGGTTTGCCGTCGGGACAGGGGGCCGATGGCTACACCTTC,CASGLPSGQGADGYTF,TRBD1,TRBV12-5,TRBJ1-2,NA
TGTGCCAGCAGCCCACGGGGAATGCGGGGGGCCTACGAGCAGTACTTC,CASSPRGMRGAYEQYF,TRBD2,TRBV5-5,TRBJ2-7,NA
TGTGCCAGCAGTTACAGGGACGGGACCGGGGAGCTGTTTTTT,CASSYRDGTGELFF,NA,TRBV12-3/TRBV12-4,TRBJ2-2,NA
TGTGCCAGCAGTTTGGGGCTTGTGGGTCAGCCCCAGCATTTT,CASSLGLVGQPQHF,NA,TRBV12-3/TRBV12-4,TRBJ1-5,many
TGTGCCAGTTTCACTCCGGGAAGCAATCAGCCCCAGCATTTT,CASFTPGSNQPQHF,NA,TRBV19,TRBJ1-5,few
TGTGCCAGCGGCAGCGTCATGAACACTGAAGCTTTCTTT,CASGSVMNTEAFF,NA,TRBV6-2/TRBV6-3,TRBJ1-1,once
TGCGCCAGCAGCTTGCGCAGGGAGTTGGGTGAGCAGTTCTTC,CASSLRRELGEQFF,NA,TRBV5-1,TRBJ2-1,many
TGTGCCAGCAGTTTAGTGGCTCCACCAAACAATGAGCAGTTCTTC,CASSLVAPPNNEQFF,NA,TRBV12-3/TRBV12-4,TRBJ2-1,NA
TGTGCCAGCAGCTTGGACCAGGGGAGCAATCAGCCCCAGCATTTT,CASSLDQGSNQPQHF,NA,TRBV5-8,TRBJ1-5,NA
TGCAGCGTTGTTGGTGCGGGTTTAACTGAAGCTTTCTTT,CSVVGAGLTEAFF,NA,TRBV29-1,TRBJ1-1,many
TGTGCCTGGAGCCCCAGCTGGGTGAACACTGAAGCTTTCTTT,CAWSPSWVNTEAFF,NA,TRBV30,TRBJ1-1,few
TGCAGCGTTGAGGCCGGGACTAGCGGGGGGTACAATGAGCAGTTCTTC,CSVEAGTSGGYNEQFF,TRBD2,TRBV29-1,TRBJ2-1,many
TGTGCCAGCGGGCTGAATAGCAATCAGCCCCAGCATTTT,CASGLNSNQPQHF,NA,TRBV28,TRBJ1-5,many
TGTGCCAGCAGCTCGCCGGGGGATGGCTACACCTTC,CASSSPGDGYTF,NA,TRBV7-6,TRBJ1-2,few
TGCGCCAGCAGCTGGGGGGCATTGGACATTCAGTACTTC,CASSWGALDIQYF,NA,TRBV5-1,TRBJ2-4,NA
TGCAGTGCTAGAAAAACAGGGGGCAGGTACGAGCAGTACTTC,CSARKTGGRYEQYF,TRBD1,TRBV20-1,TRBJ2-7,few
TGTGCCAGCAGCTTAGCTCCCTACCTGATTCTCGACACTGAAGCTTTCTTT,CASSLAPYLILDTEAFF,NA,TRBV7-9,TRBJ1-1,many
TGTGCCAGCAAGGGACAGGGAATTTTCTACGAGCAGTACTTC,CASKGQGIFYEQYF,TRBD1,TRBV2,TRBJ2-7,many
TGTGCCAGCAGCTTTCTAGGTTTGAGCTCCTATAATTCACCCCTCCACTTT,CASSFLGLSSYNSPLHF,NA,TRBV7-2,TRBJ1-6,NA
TGTGCCAGCAGTTACATGGATATTAATGGAAACACCATATATTTT,CASSYMDINGNTIYF,NA,TRBV28,TRBJ1-3,once
TGCAGTGCTAGAGATAGCTATACAGGGGTTGGATACGAGCAGTACTTC,CSARDSYTGVGYEQYF,TRBD1,TRBV20-1,TRBJ2-7,NA
TGCAGTGCTAGAGTTTCACTAGCGCAAGGCACAGATACGCAGTATTTT,CSARVSLAQGTDTQYF,TRBD2,TRBV20-1,TRBJ2-3,NA
TGTGCCAGCAGCCAAGAGTGGAGAACGTTTGTCGGAAAACTGTTTTTT,CASSQEWRTFVGKLFF,NA,TRBV4-2,TRBJ1-4,NA
TGTGCCAGCAAGGAGGATCCCGGGACAGGGCGGGAAAAACTGTTTTTT,CASKEDPGTGREKLFF,TRBD1,TRBV9,TRBJ1-4,many
TGTGCCTCCTCGCGGGGTCCCGGCTACAATGAGCAGTTCTTC,CASSRGPGYNEQFF,NA,TRBV2,TRBJ2-1,few
TGTGCCAGCAGCCGGGGGCAGGCCGAGACCCAGTACTTC,CASSRGQAETQYF,NA,TRBV7-2,TRBJ2-5,few
TGTGCCAGCAGATACGGGACTAGCGGGGCCCACCGCACAGATACGCAGTGTTTT,CASRYGTSGAHRTDTQCF,TRBD2,TRBV2,TRBJ2-3,NA
TGTGCCAGCAAGGGCGCGGGGGTTGGAGATACGCAGTATTTT,CASKGAGVGDTQYF,TRBD2,TRBV12-3/TRBV12-4,TRBJ2-3,many
TGTGCCAGCAGTTTAGACAGGGGGCCGGATGAAAAACTGTTTTTT,CASSLDRGPDEKLFF,TRBD1,TRBV28,TRBJ1-4,many
TGTGCCAGCAGTTCAGCCTGGGGGGCAGAGACCCAGTACTTC,CASSSAWGAETQYF,NA,TRBV28,TRBJ2-5,many
TGTGCCAGCAGCTTAGCGGGGAGGGGAGGCAATCAGCCCCAGCATTTT,CASSLAGRGGNQPQHF,NA,TRBV7-2,TRBJ1-5,many
TGTGCCAGCAGTTTATTTCCGAGTTCTAACTATGGCTACACCTTC,CASSLFPSSNYGYTF,NA,TRBV28,TRBJ1-2,many
TGTGCCAGCAGCCCAGGCGGGACTCCCTACAATGAGCAGTTCTTC,CASSPGGTPYNEQFF,NA,TRBV7-8,TRBJ2-1,many
TGTGCCAGCAGCCCCCAGGGAGGAGGCTACGAGCAGTACTTC,CASSPQGGGYEQYF,NA,TRBV9,TRBJ2-7,many
TGTGCCACCGGACTGGGGCAGGGGGTTGGCTACACCTTC,CATGLGQGVGYTF,TRBD1,TRBV7-9,TRBJ1-2,NA
TGTGCCAGCAGCCTGACAGCCTCCTACGAGCAGTACTTC,CASSLTASYEQYF,NA,TRBV7-2,TRBJ2-7,many
TGTGCCAGCAGCTTAACGGAGGCCCAGTACTTC,CASSLTEAQYF,NA,TRBV7-2,TRBJ2-5,many
TGCGCCAGCAGCGGGACGGGACATCACCCAGCAGATACGCAGTATTTT,CASSGTGHHPADTQYF,NA,TRBV5-1,TRBJ2-3,many
TGTGCCAGCAGCTTAGATGTGACAAGAGCGAGAACTGAAGCTTTCTTT,CASSLDVTRARTEAFF,NA,TRBV7-9,TRBJ1-1,many
TGTGCCACCAGCAGGGATAGGGTTGTCAATCAGCCCCAGCATTTT,CATSRDRVVNQPQHF,NA,TRBV15,TRBJ1-5,many
TGTGCCTGGATGTTGGGCGACGAGCAGTACTTC,CAWMLGDEQYF,NA,TRBV30,TRBJ2-7,few
TGTGCTAGTGGTTTGCTGTCCACGAATGGCTACACCTTC,CASGLLSTNGYTF,NA,TRBV12-5,TRBJ1-2,many
TGTGCCAGCAGTTATTCGTGGTTTGGGTCTGGAAACACCATATATTTT,CASSYSWFGSGNTIYF,NA,TRBV6-9,TRBJ1-3,NA
TGTGCCAGCAGTGAAGCCTGGACATTCAATCAGCCCCAGCATTTT,CASSEAWTFNQPQHF,NA,TRBV6-1,TRBJ1-5,many
TGTGCCAGCAGTCCCCAGGTGATCCTCTCTGGAAACACCATATATTTT,CASSPQVILSGNTIYF,NA,TRBV12-3/TRBV12-4,TRBJ1-3,NA
TGTGCCAGCAGCACAAAACCGGGACAGCGTCAGTACGAGCAGTACTTC,CASSTKPGQRQYEQYF,TRBD1,TRBV11-2,TRBJ2-7,many
TGCGCCAGCAGCCACGGGACTAACTACTACAATGAGCAGTTCTTC,CASSHGTNYYNEQFF,TRBD2,TRBV5-1,TRBJ2-1,many